Below are 13 T cell receptor beta chains sequenced from a single sample in a study of immune evolution from preneoplasia to lung adenocarcinoma. Produced via immunoSEQ multiplex PCR; TCRdb's table is partial and in-frame only. The sample lists 5,000 to 7,000 clones, approximately 78% occurring once. The material sequenced was FFPE adjacent normal lung tissue. These receptors were obtained from a donor at least 70 years old with lung adenocarcinoma.

A single count supports this clone. V usage is TRBV4-2 and J usage is TRBJ2-2; D possibly corresponds to TRBD2 (5 bases). The V gene's germline CDR1 is LGHNA and CDR2 YNFKEQ. Trimming cost V 4 bases and J 3 bases, with 12 bases left between them. This CDR3 is 15 amino acids long. The CDR3 here is CASSPRDGHTGELFF. CDR3 in DNA: TGTGCCAGCAGCCCCCGGGATGGCCACACCGGGGAGCTGTTTTTT.

V and J are TRBV7-2 and TRBJ2-3; the D is unclear. The CDR3 is made up of 13 amino acids. From germline, CDR1 is SGHTA and CDR2 FQGNSA. Trimming took off 3 bases at V and 1 base at J, with 5 bases between the two ends. CDR3 sequence reads: CASSLLGTDTQYF. The CDR3 DNA reads TGTGCCAGCAGCTTGCTGGGCACAGATACGCAGTATTTT.

The chain has TRBV13 and TRBJ2-7; D ambiguous. This CDR3 has 15 amino acids. Trimming took 2 bases from V and 4 from J, leaving 15 bases between them. The V gene's germline CDR1 is PRHDT and CDR2 FYEKMQ (reference sequence). As DNA, the CDR3 is TGTGCCAGCAGCTTATTAGGTTCCCCACCTTACGAGCAGTACTTC. The encoded protein is CASSLLGSPPYEQYF.

This clone is categorized as large (0.1 to 1%). The CDR3 region is CASSLTTSYEQYF. The DNA of the CDR3 is TGTGCCAGCAGTCTAACCACCTCATACGAGCAGTACTTC. V is TRBV28 and J is TRBJ2-7; D gene uncertain. The CDR3 loop spans 13 amino acids. Trimming pared 5 bases from V and 4 bases from J, leaving 12 bases between. In germline, CDR1 is MDHEN, CDR2 SYDVKM.

The chain has TRBV6-5 and TRBJ1-2, with D hard to call. This CDR3 spans 13 amino acids. Germline values: CDR1 MNHEY, CDR2 SVGAGI. V shed 6 bases and J shed 8 bases, with 16 bases lying between them. In DNA form, the CDR3 reads TGTGCCAGCAGCGCCGGATCCCTGTTGGGCTACACCTTC. It yields the protein CASSAGSLLGYTF.

The genes are TRBV4-2 and TRBJ2-1; TRBD2 matches at 14 bases. Germline trimming cut 3 bases from V and 12 bases from J; bases unmatched to any gene: 4. The length of the CDR3 is 14 residues. CDR1 is LGHNA and CDR2 is YNFKEQ in the germline V gene. CDR3 sequence: CASSQGTSGRGQFF. Here the CDR3 DNA reads TGTGCCAGCAGCCAGGGGACTAGCGGGAGAGGGCAGTTCTTC.

V is TRBV11-2 and J is TRBJ2-1; TRBD2 aligns across 9 bases. The J segment lost 5 bases and the V segment lost 1 base, leaving 12 bases of the junction unmatched. The CDR3 is 18 amino acids. Germline lookup yields CDR1 SGHAT and CDR2 FQNNGV. CDR3 sequence (DNA): TGTGCCAGCAGCTTAGGTTTTAGCGGGAGAGACCCCAACAATGAGCAGTTCTTC. Protein sequence: CASSLGFSGRDPNNEQFF.

The rearrangement uses TRBV7-2 and TRBJ2-2; TRBD2 matches at 8 bases. This CDR3 is built from 16 residues. Germline assignment: CDR1 SGHTA and CDR2 FQGNSA. The ends lost 5 bases at V and 7 bases at J; junction bases unmatched: 12. DNA of the CDR3: TGTGCCAGCAGCCCATTGATAGCGGGGTCGGGCGGGGAGCTGTTTTTT. Its translation is CASSPLIAGSGGELFF.

The rearrangement uses TRBV4-3 and TRBJ2-3, with 10 positions matching TRBD1. J gave up 4 bases and V 4 bases, and 2 bases lay outside the gene matches. Per the germline V gene, CDR1 is LGHNA and CDR2 is YSLEER. This CDR3 has 14 residues. CDR3 protein: CASSLGQGADTQYF. CDR3 nucleotide sequence: TGCGCCAGCAGCCTAGGACAGGGGGCAGATACGCAGTATTTT.

The rearrangement uses TRBV19 and TRBJ1-2; D is possibly TRBD1 (6 bases). Trimming took off 7 bases at V and 7 bases at J, with 13 bases between the two ends. This CDR3 is 12 amino acids long. Germline V gene data show CDR1 as LNHDA and CDR2 as SQIVND (reference sequence). In DNA form, the CDR3 reads TGTGCCAGTAAGCGGGGGGCGCTTGGCTACACCTTC. Its protein is CASKRGALGYTF.

This clone was counted a few times. The chain carries TRBV9 and TRBJ2-1; perhaps TRBD2 as D (6 bases). V was shortened by 4 bases and J by 5 bases, with 16 bases between the two germline ends. Germline CDR1 reads SGDLS; CDR2 reads YYNGEE. The CDR3 length is 15 residues. The CDR3 DNA is TGTGCCAGCAGCATCACTAGCAGTTTTAACAATGAGCAGTTCTTC. It translates to CASSITSSFNNEQFF.

The chain joins TRBV29-1 to TRBJ1-2; tentatively, D is TRBD1 (5 bases). The germline V gene has CDR1 SQVTM and CDR2 ANQGSEA. This CDR3 contains 11 residues. Trimming removed 5 bases from V and 6 bases from J, with 10 bases in between. CDR3 sequence (DNA): TGCAGCGTTCGGGGGGTCGATGGCTACACCTTC. Protein sequence: CSVRGVDGYTF.

This clone has only a few counts. This chain connects TRBV15 to TRBJ2-2, with D possibly being TRBD1 (5 bases). The CDR3 runs 17 residues. The V end was cut by 0 bases, the J end by 0 bases, with 11 bases between. In germline, CDR1 is LNHNV, CDR2 YYDKDF (reference sequence). CDR3 residues: CATSRDLDSANTGELFF. For the CDR3, the DNA is TGTGCCACCAGCAGAGACCTTGACAGTGCGAACACCGGGGAGCTGTTTTTT.